A selection of T cell receptor beta chains follows, all from one sample in a study of T cell responses to AZD1222 COVID-19 vaccine. Measured with immunoSEQ multiplex PCR; TCRdb has only the in-frame clones, and not every one. The sample includes 100,000 to 140,000 clones, about 90% of them seen just once. Here the sequenced sample was peripheral blood, taken 28 days after the second AZD1222 dose. The receptors originated from an adult who received the AZD1222 COVID-19 vaccine. Both conserved end residues are part of each CDR3. Fields, in order: J gene, V gene, CDR3 protein.

TRBJ2-3 TRBV2 CASSDIPSGTTDTQYF
TRBJ2-2 TRBV4-2 CASSQTSGRFTGELFF
TRBJ2-7 TRBV7-9 CASSLQGHNEQYF
TRBJ1-2 TRBV27 CATGGQGGYGYTF
TRBJ2-1 TRBV19 CASSIVAGQYNEQFF
TRBJ1-2 TRBV9 CASSVGTDPRAYGYTF
TRBJ1-3 TRBV5-8 CASSPVQGPSGNTIYF
TRBJ2-3 TRBV3-1/TRBV3-2 CASSLLAGAEDTQYF
TRBJ2-2 TRBV24-1 CATSGASGRARTGELFF
TRBJ1-5 TRBV7-9 CASSLEGGHQPQHF
TRBJ2-6 TRBV30 CAWHSGRAFPGANVLTF
TRBJ1-2 TRBV18 CASKTGLDYGYTF
TRBJ2-5 TRBV5-1 CASSWGTSGASYQETQYF
TRBJ1-1 TRBV7-8 CASSFSESTEAFF
TRBJ1-4 TRBV30 CAWTEGFGATNEKLFF
TRBJ1-5 TRBV6-5 CASSYGAAPNQPQHF
TRBJ2-7 TRBV7-3 CASSLDAGYEQYF
TRBJ1-6 TRBV5-1 CASSSGVGGLSSSPLHF
TRBJ2-3 TRBV7-2 CASSTSGRGADTQYF
TRBJ2-5 TRBV9 CASSVARGETQYF
TRBJ2-2 TRBV5-1 CASSPGTLTGELFF
TRBJ2-5 TRBV11-2 CASSSDPGGKTQYF
TRBJ2-1 TRBV25-1 CASSVGNEQFF
TRBJ1-4 TRBV11-2 CASSLDPGGKLFF
TRBJ2-2 TRBV10-2 CASSGFTGELFF
TRBJ2-5 TRBV12-3/TRBV12-4 CASSSRAGETQYF
TRBJ2-7 TRBV12-5 CASGSSHSQGSTRNEQYF
TRBJ1-2 TRBV28 CASSSPGGRGYTF
TRBJ1-4 TRBV5-5 CASSFLDRNEKLFF
TRBJ2-3 TRBV4-3 CASSQDLTDTQYF
TRBJ2-1 TRBV29-1 CSVVGQRHGRYNEQFF
TRBJ2-1 TRBV30 CAWSAFRSYNEQFF
TRBJ2-5 TRBV19 CASRGGAQETQYF
TRBJ1-5 TRBV3-1/TRBV3-2 CASSQEGSGQPQHF
TRBJ1-3 TRBV5-1 CASSRTGSGNTIYF
TRBJ2-1 TRBV10-3 CAIIAGASYNEQFF
TRBJ2-2 TRBV5-5 CASSAGGQTNTGELFF
TRBJ1-4 TRBV4-1 CASSQVSWVSNEKLFF
TRBJ1-1 TRBV27 CASSPQQGADTEAFF
TRBJ2-1 TRBV2 CASSELAGGYNEQFF
TRBJ1-1 TRBV18 CASSPGQQNTEAFF
TRBJ2-1 TRBV30 CAHRGYNEQFF